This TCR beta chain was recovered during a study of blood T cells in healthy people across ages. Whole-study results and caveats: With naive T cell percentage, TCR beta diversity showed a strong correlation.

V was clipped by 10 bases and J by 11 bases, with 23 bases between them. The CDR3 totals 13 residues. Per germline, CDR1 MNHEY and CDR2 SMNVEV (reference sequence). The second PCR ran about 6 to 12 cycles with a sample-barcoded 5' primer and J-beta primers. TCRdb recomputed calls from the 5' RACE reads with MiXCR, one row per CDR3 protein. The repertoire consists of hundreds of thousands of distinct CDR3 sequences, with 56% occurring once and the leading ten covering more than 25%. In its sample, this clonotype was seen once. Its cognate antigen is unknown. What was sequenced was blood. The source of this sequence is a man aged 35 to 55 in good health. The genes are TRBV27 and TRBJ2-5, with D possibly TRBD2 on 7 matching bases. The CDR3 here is CATSPGGLNEQYF. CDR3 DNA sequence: TGTGCCACGTCCCCGGGGGGCTTGAATGAGCAGTACTTC.